This entry lists 21 T cell receptor beta chains sequenced from one sample in a study of CD8+CD57+ T cells in acquired aplastic anemia (dated by TCRdb to about 2018). Sequencing was carried out with an Illumina HiSeq 2000. Genomic DNA was used as template for profiling of TCR beta VDJ combinations and CDR3 sequences. TCRdb handled the public reads itself, with Q25 trimming in fastp and clone calling in MiXCR, and kept productive beta chains. Each record represents a unique CDR3 protein, reported with the most common genes and DNA among its rows. The sample table contains 120,000 or so distinct CDR3 sequences; only one count was recorded for 48% of them. Of the sample, about 2.3% is held by the ten largest clones. Sequenced sample: sorted CD4+, CD8+, or CD8+CD57+ T cells (not recorded which) from PBMCs. All receptors derive from a human donor in good health, serving as a control.

The rearrangement joins TRBV15 to TRBJ2-5, with D tentatively TRBD2 (5 bases). The CDR3 is 13 amino acids. The V end lost 0 bases, the J end lost 5 bases, and 7 bases lay between the germline ends. Germline V gives CDR1 LNHNV, CDR2 YYDKDF (reference sequence). CDR3 in DNA: TGTGCCACCAGCAGAGATCGGGATGAGACCCAGTACTTC. It encodes CATSRDRDETQYF. Full variable domain (outside the CDR3, taken from reference TRBV15 and TRBJ2-5): DAMVIQNPRYQVTQFGKPVTLSCSQTLNHNVMYWYQQKSSQAPKLLFHYYDKDFNNEADTPDNFQSRRPNTSFCFLDIRSPGLGDTAMYLCATSRDRDETQYFGPGTRLLVL.

Regarding this clonotype: At one of its ends the junction is not consistent with the germline gene, which may arise from a read error. The chain employs TRBV24-1 and TRBJ2-7, with 11 nucleotides matching TRBD2. The CDR3 consists of 15 residues. Germline CDR1 KGHDR, CDR2 SFDVKD. CDR3 amino acids: CASSDGSGGASEQYF. The DNA of the CDR3 is TGTGCCAGCAGTGACGGTAGCGGGGGGGCGAGCGAGCAGTACTTC.

This sequence joins TRBV20-1 and TRBJ2-3; 12 positions agree with TRBD2. The CDR3 runs 14 residues. Germline CDR1 reads DFQATT; CDR2 reads SNEGSKA (reference sequence). V was clipped by 3 bases and J by 3 bases; unmatched bases: 1. The CDR3 loop reads CSASGLAGTDTQYF. CDR3 nucleotides: TGCAGTGCTAGTGGACTAGCGGGGACAGATACGCAGTATTTT.

About this clonotype: Mismatch with germline at one junction end may stem from a read error. The chain joins TRBV7-2 to TRBJ1-6; D unresolved. Per the germline V gene, CDR1 is SGHTA and CDR2 is FQGNSA. The CDR3 is made up of 15 amino acids. CDR3 sequence: CASSQVGQEDSPLHF. The CDR3 DNA follows: TGCGCCAGCAGCCAAGTAGGGCAGGAAGATTCACCCCTCCACTTT.

This sequence joins TRBV10-3 and TRBJ2-7, with D perhaps being TRBD1 or TRBD2 (5 bases each). The CDR3 sequence is 14 residues long. V lost 10 bases and J lost 6, with 22 bases in between. Germline-derived CDR1 and CDR2 are ENHRY and SYGVKD. The CDR3 DNA reads as TGTGCCACTATACGGGACGGGAAGTCTTTCGAGCAGTACTTC. Its translation: CATIRDGKSFEQYF.

This clonotype came up many times. The chain carries TRBV5-8 and TRBJ2-5; no definite D call. Germline-derived CDR1 and CDR2 are SGHTS and YDEGEE. This CDR3 comprises 12 residues. V was shortened by 4 bases and J by 2 bases, with 6 bases between the two germline ends. As DNA, the CDR3 is TGTGCCAGCAGCCTAAATCAAGAGACCCAGTACTTC. This codes for CASSLNQETQYF.

This clonotype was seen ten or more times. The chain uses TRBV7-2 and TRBJ2-7, with 7 bases fitting TRBD1. The V gene end was trimmed by 1 base and the J gene end by 3 bases; junction bases not matched to a gene: 6. The germline V gene encodes CDR1 SGHTA and CDR2 FQGNSA. CDR3 length: 15 residues. CDR3 in DNA: TGTGCCAGCAGCTTAGACAGGGGTTCCAACTACGAGCAGTACTTC. This codes for CASSLDRGSNYEQYF.

At least ten counts were recorded for this clonotype. V gene TRBV18 combines with J gene TRBJ2-7; 15 bases match TRBD2. Trimming took 5 bases from V and 2 from J; bases not matched to a gene: 7. The CDR3 consists of 17 residues. Germline CDR1 and CDR2: KGHSH and LQKENI. DNA of the CDR3: TGTGCCAGCTCATCTCCGGGACTAGCGGGGGGAACCTACGAGCAGTACTTC. Encoded protein: CASSSPGLAGGTYEQYF.

This clonotype was counted many times. The chain combines TRBV7-9 with TRBJ2-7; D is unclear. This CDR3 has 14 residues. The germline V gene encodes CDR1 SEHNR and CDR2 FQNEAQ (reference sequence). V was shortened by 1 base and J by 6 bases, with 13 bases between the two germline ends. The CDR3 sequence: CASSLEGSPVEQYF. The CDR3 DNA sequence: TGTGCCAGCAGCTTAGAGGGTTCTCCGGTCGAGCAGTACTTC.

This clonotype was counted once. The J gene is TRBJ2-1, the V gene TRBV10-3; 10 bases fit TRBD2. J gave up 5 bases and V 5 bases, and 15 bases lay outside the gene matches. The length of the CDR3 is 18 residues. Germline V gives CDR1 ENHRY, CDR2 SYGVKD. CDR3 coding DNA: TGTGCCATCAGTATCGGGCTAGCGGGGGACCTGGATCACAATGAGCAGTTCTTC. As protein: CAISIGLAGDLDHNEQFF.

The chain joins TRBV10-3 to TRBJ1-1; D is perhaps TRBD1 (6 bases). CDR3 length equals 13 residues. V was shortened by 5 bases and J by 2 bases, with 9 bases between the two germline ends. Germline V gene lookup returns CDR1 ENHRY and CDR2 SYGVKD. CDR3 in DNA: TGTGCCATCAGTTTACAGGGAAACACTGAAGCTTTCTTT. Translating it yields CAISLQGNTEAFF.

The CDR3 protein is CASSSAGTGSWTQYF. In DNA form, the CDR3 reads TGTGCCAGCAGTTCCGCCGGGACAGGTTCGTGGACCCAGTACTTC. V usage is TRBV12-3 or TRBV12-4 and J usage is TRBJ2-5; 8 bases match TRBD1. This CDR3 comprises 15 residues. Trimming cost V 4 bases and J 7 bases; bases outside gene matches: 11.

This clonotype was picked up a small number of times. At one of its ends the junction is not consistent with the germline gene, which may arise from a read error. This sequence joins TRBV5-6 and TRBJ2-5; 8 positions match TRBD1. The CDR3 covers 16 residues. CDR1 is SGHDT and CDR2 is YYEEEE in the germline V gene. CDR3 region: CACSLVAQGVGETQYF. The DNA of the CDR3 is TGTGCCTGCAGCTTGGTAGCACAGGGGGTCGGAGAGACCCAGTACTTC.

CDR3 bases: TGTGCCAGCAGCCATCAGGGGAACCTCTACAATGAGCAGTTCTTC. It specifies CASSHQGNLYNEQFF. The chain combines TRBV11-1 with TRBJ2-1, with a tentative D call TRBD1 (6 bases). Deletions cut 5 bases from V and 3 bases from J, with 14 bases between. The length of the CDR3 is 15 residues. In germline, CDR1 is SGHAT, CDR2 FQDESV (reference sequence).

Ten or more counts support this clonotype. It is unclear where the CDR3 begins or ends on the DNA, so no DNA is shown, and the CDR3 is as TCRdb lists it. The chain uses TRBV11-2 and TRBJ2-3; the table assigns TRBD1, which was not confirmed against the DNA. Germline V gene data show CDR1 as SGHAT and CDR2 as FQNNGV. The CDR3 length equals 13 residues, ends included. CDR3 residues: CASSLVAAGTVVF.

Regarding this clonotype: A much larger clone sits a single nucleotide away, making a read error possible. The chain links TRBV10-3 to TRBJ2-1, with D perhaps matching TRBD2 (5 bases). The germline CDR1 and CDR2 sequences are ENHRY and SYGVKD. CDR3 length: 12 amino acids. V was pared by 10 bases and J by 2 bases, with 9 bases between. This CDR3 is CASLAPYNEQFF. The DNA of the CDR3 is TGTGCCAGCCTAGCCCCCTACAATGAGCAGTTCTTC.

A few counts support this clonotype. In DNA, the CDR3 is TGTGCCAGCAGTGCCGGGACAGGGGTGAACACCATATATTTT. This codes for CASSAGTGVNTIYF. The V gene is TRBV12-3 or TRBV12-4, the J gene TRBJ1-3; TRBD1 aligns across 10 bases. Germline trimming cut 5 bases from V and 7 bases from J; bases unmatched to any gene: 5. The CDR3 contains 14 residues.

This clonotype has a handful of counts. It may be a read error: a sequence one base away is much more abundant. The chain has TRBV3-1 and TRBJ1-2; D not certain. The length of the CDR3 is 14 residues. The V gene's germline CDR1 is LGHDT and CDR2 YNNKEL (reference sequence). CDR3 amino acids: CASSRQDTHYDYTF. The CDR3 nucleotides are TGTGCCAGCAGCCGACAAGACACCCACTATGACTACACCTTC.

About this clonotype itself: A much larger clone lies one base from this, so it may be a read error. The chain's CDR3 is CASRQEPGRAGSPLHF. The CDR3, as DNA: TGTGCCAGCCGCCAAGAACCCGGCCGTGCAGGTTCACCCCTCCACTTT. The rearrangement links TRBV3-1 to TRBJ1-6; D gene unclear. The CDR3 consists of 16 residues. The germline V gene encodes CDR1 LGHDT and CDR2 YNNKEL (reference sequence).

The chain uses TRBV15 and TRBJ1-2; D is unclear. The CDR3 spans 14 residues. CDR1 is LNHNV, CDR2 YYDKDF, per germline (reference sequence). The germline V and J ends were trimmed by 1 base and 0 bases, with 6 bases remaining between them. The CDR3 here is CATSRVYTNYGYTF. In DNA form, the CDR3 reads TGTGCCACCAGCAGAGTTTACACTAACTATGGCTACACCTTC.

The V gene is TRBV6-2 or TRBV6-3, the J gene TRBJ1-4; D is possibly TRBD1 (6 bases). The CDR3 totals 14 residues. V was cut by 7 bases and J by 3 bases, with 12 bases left in between. CDR1 and CDR2 (germline): MNHEY, SVGEGT. CDR3 DNA: TGTGCCAGCAAAGAACAGGGATCTAATGAAAAACTGTTTTTT. Protein sequence: CASKEQGSNEKLFF.